Listed below are T cell receptor beta chains from one sample, sequenced in a study of blood T cells in healthy people across ages. MiXCR, applied by TCRdb to the 5' RACE reads, yields one record per CDR3 protein. This sample has more than 1,000,000 distinct CDR3 sequences; roughly a quarter occur once, and the top ten carry approximately 0.75%. These data were likewise used in another study, on T cells of mothers and their children.

The sample consisted of blood. These receptors all stem from a girl aged 2-9 years in good health. CDR3s include the opening cysteine and the closing phenylalanine or tryptophan. D genes are given only for firm matches. A row's size may be missing; if present it is once, few, many or a size class.

>.|TRBV20-1|.|TRBJ2-1
TGCAGTGCTAGTCACGGCTCCTACAATGAGCAGTTCTTC
CSASHGSYNEQFF
>.|TRBV5-1|.|TRBJ2-3
TGCGCCAGCAGCTTGGCCCGGGAGTCCACAGATACGCAGTATTTT
CASSLARESTDTQYF
>TRBD1|TRBV28|.|TRBJ1-6
TGTGCCAGCAGTTTGGGACAGGGGCTCCCCTACGGCGACTCACCCCTCCACTTT
CASSLGQGLPYGDSPLHF
>TRBD1|TRBV29-1|.|TRBJ2-7
TGCAGCGCTGTAGACAGGGTCGGCTACGAGCAGTACTTC
CSAVDRVGYEQYF
>.|TRBV6-2/TRBV6-3|.|TRBJ1-2
TGTGCCAGCAGTTACGGGAGCTATGGCTACACCTTC
CASSYGSYGYTF
>TRBD2|TRBV20-1|.|TRBJ2-1
TGCAGTGCTAGGGTGAAATTCTTCGGCGGGGGATTTCTCTCCTACAATGAGCAGTTCTTC
CSARVKFFGGGFLSYNEQFF
>.|TRBV6-6|.|TRBJ1-1
TGTGCCAGCAGCCGTAATACCCACACTGAAGCTTTCTTT
CASSRNTHTEAFF
>.|TRBV15|.|TRBJ2-7
TGTGCCACCAGCACATCCGGAGCCCTTCCTTACGAGCAGTACTTC
CATSTSGALPYEQYF
>.|TRBV11-2|.|TRBJ2-5
TGTGCCAGCAGCTTAGATGCCGCGGGGGCTGAGACCCAGTACTTC
CASSLDAAGAETQYF
>.|TRBV13|.|TRBJ2-7
TGTGCCAGCAGAGAACAGGGAATCTATTCCTACGAGCAGTACTTC
CASREQGIYSYEQYF
>.|TRBV11-3|many|TRBJ2-5
TGTGCCAGCAGCTTAGGTGGGGACAAAGAGACCCAGTACTTC
CASSLGGDKETQYF
>.|TRBV6-2/TRBV6-3|.|TRBJ1-5
TGTGCCAGCAGCAACACAGGGTTCGGACAGCCCCAGCATTTT
CASSNTGFGQPQHF
>TRBD2|TRBV7-2|.|TRBJ2-1
TGTGCCAGCAGCCCCGGGACTAGCGGGAGACACTACAATGAGCAGTTCTTC
CASSPGTSGRHYNEQFF
>.|TRBV18|few|TRBJ2-2
TGTGCCAGCTCACCACCGGAATGGGGGCCCACCGGGGAGCTGTTTTTT
CASSPPEWGPTGELFF
>TRBD1|TRBV12-3/TRBV12-4|.|TRBJ2-3
TGTGCCAGCAGTTCTCAGGACAGGACAACAGATACGCAGTATTTT
CASSSQDRTTDTQYF
>TRBD1|TRBV12-3/TRBV12-4|.|TRBJ1-1
TGTGCCAGCAGTTTCAGGGGGCATATGAACACTGAAGCTTTCTTT
CASSFRGHMNTEAFF
>TRBD2|TRBV20-1|few|TRBJ2-7
TGCAGTGCTATGAAGCGGGAGACGGACGAGCAGTACTTC
CSAMKRETDEQYF
>.|TRBV7-2|.|TRBJ1-6
TGTGCCAGCAGCGTACGGTTTGGTAATTCACCCCTCCACTTT
CASSVRFGNSPLHF
>TRBD1|TRBV6-5|.|TRBJ1-5
TGTGCCAGCAGTGAGGACAGGGGCAATCAGCCCCAGCATTTT
CASSEDRGNQPQHF
>TRBD1|TRBV4-1|few|TRBJ2-3
TGCGCCAGCAGCCAAGGAGACAGGGAAAGCCCAGATACGCAGTATTTT
CASSQGDRESPDTQYF
>TRBD1|TRBV7-3|few|TRBJ2-2
TGTGCCAGCAGCCAGACAGGGGGCGAGTACACCGGGGAGCTGTTTTTT
CASSQTGGEYTGELFF
>.|TRBV2|few|TRBJ1-2
TGTGCCAGCAGTACGACGGAAATTCACTATGGCTACACCTTC
CASSTTEIHYGYTF
>.|TRBV7-2|once|TRBJ2-2
TGTGCCAGCAGCTCGGGTCTAGGACCCGGGGAGCTGTTTTTT
CASSSGLGPGELFF